A few counts support the clone carrying this T cell receptor beta chain. The germline gives CDR1 SGHVS, CDR2 FQNEAQ. The CDR3 sequence is 15 residues long. The germline V and J ends were trimmed by 3 bases and 3 bases, with 9 bases remaining between them. Only healthy Caucasians were enrolled as donors. The data are from a study of identical twins. Template switching (which added a universal primer site) was used, and cDNA carried unique molecular identifiers. TCRdb reanalysed the 5' RACE reads using MiXCR and keeps one entry per CDR3 protein. The sample has roughly 470,000 distinct CDR3 sequences; roughly an eighth are singletons. The same data also contributed to another study, on yellow fever vaccine responses in identical twins.

The sequence was obtained from a woman under 30 in good health. The chain carries TRBV7-8 and TRBJ2-6; D is ambiguous. Input material: CD4+ T cells sorted from blood. CDR3 loop: CASSFSESGANVLTF. The CDR3 coding sequence is TGTGCCAGCAGCTTTTCAGAGAGTGGGGCCAACGTCCTGACTTTC.